Presented here are 15 T cell receptor beta chains from one specimen sequenced in a study of CD8+CD57+ T cells in acquired aplastic anemia. According to the study, genomic DNA was the template for TCR beta VDJ and CDR3 profiling. MiXCR, applied by TCRdb to the reads, yields one record per CDR3 protein. The sample lists 150,000 to 200,000 distinct CDR3 sequences, around half occurring once. Patients sequenced had flow cytometry evidence of CD8+CD57+ cell expansion. The sequenced sample consisted of sorted CD4+, CD8+, or CD8+CD57+ T cells (not recorded which) from PBMCs. These receptors all come from a human donor with aplastic anemia.

This clonotype has just a few counts. A much larger clone lies one base from this, so it may be a read error. The genes are TRBV7-8 and TRBJ1-1, with D unclear. The V and J ends lost 3 bases and 3 bases respectively, with 8 bases between them. The CDR3 spans 13 residues. Per germline, CDR1 SGHVS and CDR2 FQNEAQ. The CDR3 DNA reads TGTGCCAGCAGCTTTTCCGGGGACACTGAAGCTTTCTTT. It yields the protein CASSFSGDTEAFF. The complete variable domain, with remaining parts taken from reference TRBV7-8 and TRBJ1-1, reads GAGVSQSPRYKVAKRGQDVALRCDPISGHVSLFWYQQALGQGPEFLTYFQNEAQLDKSGLPSDRFFAERPEGSVSTLKIQRTQQEDSAVYLCASSFSGDTEAFFGQGTRLTVV.

This clonotype was counted at least ten times. This sequence joins TRBV10-3 and TRBJ1-5, with unresolved D. The length of the CDR3 is 15 residues. Germline CDR1 and CDR2: ENHRY and SYGVKD. V lost 1 base, J lost 3 bases, and 10 bases lay in between. The CDR3 protein is CAISEWGDTNQPQHF. The DNA for the CDR3 is TGTGCCATCAGTGAGTGGGGAGATACCAATCAGCCCCAGCATTTT.

This clonotype has ten or more counts. The chain links TRBV7-9 to TRBJ2-7; a possible D gene is TRBD2 (6 bases). This CDR3 is built from 13 residues. V lost 8 bases and J 3 bases, leaving 14 bases between the germline ends. Germline V CDR1 and CDR2: SEHNR, FQNEAQ (reference sequence). The CDR3 spells CASRPDGSYEQYF. The CDR3 coding sequence is TGTGCCAGCCGGCCTGACGGGAGCTACGAGCAGTACTTC.

This clonotype was counted at least ten times. V usage is TRBV24-1 and J usage is TRBJ1-2; D remains unclear. CDR1 and CDR2 from the germline V gene are KGHDR and SFDVKD. Trimming cost V 3 bases and J 6 bases, with 10 bases left between them. This CDR3 has 13 residues. CDR3 coding DNA: TGTGCCACCAGTGATGGGCGGCGGGATGGCTACACCTTC. Translating gives CATSDGRRDGYTF.

This clonotype has at least ten counts. This chain joins TRBV20-1 and TRBJ2-3, with D maybe TRBD2 (5 bases). With 5 bases removed from V and 1 base from J, the gap between germline ends came to 19 bases. This CDR3 has 16 residues. The germline V gene has CDR1 DFQATT and CDR2 SNEGSKA (reference sequence). The CDR3, as DNA: TGCAGTGCTTCCCTTCTGACGGGGATTCGCACAGATACGCAGTATTTT. Its protein is CSASLLTGIRTDTQYF.

In the case of this clonotype: Its ends do not fully match the called genes, so a read error is possible. The genes are TRBV29-1 and TRBJ2-7; 9 positions match TRBD2. The CDR3 has 14 residues. The germline gives CDR1 SQVTM, CDR2 ANQGSEA. CDR3 amino acids: CSVAAVRGGYERYF. CDR3 bases: TGCAGCGTTGCCGCGGTGCGGGGGGGTTACGAGCGGTACTTC.

This clonotype has ten or more counts. This sequence joins TRBV19 and TRBJ1-1; D might be TRBD1 (6 bases). Germline lookup yields CDR1 LNHDA and CDR2 SQIVND (reference sequence). This CDR3 has 15 residues. Trimming took 7 bases from V and 1 from J, leaving 16 bases between them. In nucleotides, the CDR3 is TGTGCCAGTACACGGGACAATCGCCCGAACACTGAAGCTTTCTTT. Translation: CASTRDNRPNTEAFF.

CDR3 bases: TGTGCCAGCAGCTTATCAGAGGACAATGAGCAGTTCTTC. Its translation: CASSLSEDNEQFF. The chain has TRBV7-3 and TRBJ2-1; D gene unclear. The CDR3 loop spans 13 amino acids. Germline V gives CDR1 SGHTA, CDR2 FQGTGA. V lost 2 bases, J lost 5 bases, and 7 bases lay in between.

The chain joins TRBV28 to TRBJ2-1; 8 nucleotides match TRBD2. This CDR3 is 14 amino acids long. Germline V gene sequence: CDR1 MDHEN, CDR2 SYDVKM. V lost 5 bases, J lost 5 bases, and 5 bases stayed unmatched. The CDR3 DNA reads as TGTGCCAGCAGTACGGGCGGGAGGAACAATGAGCAGTTCTTC. This gives the protein CASSTGGRNNEQFF.

The CDR3: CAISQPGQGASSPLHF. The CDR3 DNA reads as TGTGCCATCAGCCAACCGGGACAGGGGGCTAGTTCACCCCTCCACTTT. This chain joins TRBV10-3 and TRBJ1-6; 12 bases are a match to TRBD1. This CDR3 contains 16 residues. CDR1 ENHRY and CDR2 SYGVKD come from the germline V gene. V trimming: 6 bases; J trimming: 9 bases; junction bases outside the gene matches: 9.

This chain's CDR3 is CASSDDRTPQPQHF. The CDR3 region has the DNA TGCGCCAGCAGCGATGACAGGACACCTCAGCCCCAGCATTTT. The V and J genes are TRBV10-1 and TRBJ1-5; tentatively, D is TRBD1 (6 bases). Trimming shortened V by 6 bases and J by 6 bases, and 15 bases separated the two germline ends. The CDR3 spans 14 residues. Germline V lookup: CDR1 WNHNN, CDR2 SYGVQD (reference sequence).

This clonotype was observed a few times. The V gene is TRBV24-1, the J gene TRBJ1-5, with D perhaps matching TRBD1 (5 bases). V shed 7 bases and J shed 2 bases, with 8 bases lying between them. The CDR3 consists of 13 residues. Germline CDR1 is KGHDR and CDR2 is SFDVKD. The CDR3 sequence: CATRGEGNQPQHF. DNA for the CDR3: TGTGCCACCAGGGGGGAGGGCAATCAGCCCCAGCATTTT.

This clonotype was found many times. This chain uses TRBV7-2 with TRBJ2-7; 12 bases agree with TRBD2. This CDR3 is 15 amino acids long. The junction had 5 bases not matched to a gene; V was cut back by 1 base and J by 7 bases. Germline CDR1 reads SGHTA; CDR2 reads FQGNSA. CDR3 protein: CASSLVIGTSGEQYF. CDR3 nucleotide sequence: TGTGCCAGCAGCTTAGTAATTGGGACTAGCGGGGAGCAGTACTTC.

The chain joins TRBV25-1 to TRBJ1-1; TRBD1 matches 12 bases. The CDR3 length is 16 residues. Per germline, CDR1 MGHDK and CDR2 SYGVNS. V gave up 4 bases and J gave up 5 bases; unmatched junction bases: 8. The CDR3 loop is CASSVYGTGGSTEAFF. The CDR3 DNA sequence: TGTGCCAGCAGTGTTTACGGGACAGGGGGCTCTACTGAAGCTTTCTTT. The full variable domain, its missing parts supplied by reference TRBV25-1 and TRBJ1-1, is EADIYQTPRYLVIGTGKKITLECSQTMGHDKMYWYQQDPGMELHLIHYSYGVNSTEKGDLSSESTVSRIRTEHFPLTLESARPSHTSQYLCASSVYGTGGSTEAFFGQGTRLTVV.

This clonotype was detected only a few times. The V gene is TRBV10-3, the J gene TRBJ1-5; the match to TRBD1 covers 12 bases. Per germline, CDR1 ENHRY and CDR2 SYGVKD. Germline trimming cut 6 bases from V and 4 bases from J; bases unmatched to any gene: 7. The CDR3 spans 16 residues. The CDR3 coding sequence is TGTGCCATCAGCGGCGGGGGACAGGGGGCAAATCAGCCCCAGCATTTT. Amino acids: CAISGGGQGANQPQHF.